The sequence of this T cell receptor beta chain was determined in a study of blood T cell repertoires in COVID-19. The method was immunoSEQ multiplex PCR; TCRdb's version includes in-frame clones alone and lacks a portion of them. The sample carries about 410,000 clones, roughly 88% recorded once. Germline CDR1 is SGHAT and CDR2 is FQNNGV. The CDR3 runs to 15 residues. V lost 5 bases to trimming and J lost 4 bases; unmatched junction nucleotides: 9. The sequencing input was peripheral blood. The chain combines TRBV11-2 with TRBJ2-7, with 9 bases aligning to TRBD2. The source is a woman in her twenties or thirties with active or convalescent COVID-19. The CDR3 reads CASSDIAGARYEQYF. CDR3 in DNA: TGTGCCAGCAGCGATATAGCGGGAGCCCGGTACGAGCAGTACTTC.